The 7 T cell receptor beta chains given below trace back to one sample, sequenced in a study of regulatory T cells in long-lasting Graves disease. The time point: persistent/refractory GD, antithyroid drugs over 5 years with positive TRAb. The TCR library used RNA extracted from PBMCs. Library construction for TCR beta used iRepertoire HTBI primers and Arm-PCR of CDR3 regions. TCRdb independently ran MiXCR on the multiplex PCR reads; one entry per CDR3 protein. The table shows about half a million distinct CDR3 sequences, with approximately 23% occurring only once. This specimen consisted of peripheral blood mononuclear cells (PBMCs), obtained when the disease was refractory, from a patient treated with antithyroid drugs. Source of these receptors: a female donor with Graves disease.

In this sample, this clonotype turned up many times. This chain uses TRBV28 with TRBJ1-3; 8 nucleotides agree with TRBD1. Losses at the gene ends were 6 bases for V and 5 bases for J; bases not matched to a gene: 9. The CDR3 covers 15 residues. CDR1 and CDR2 from the germline V gene are MDHEN and SYDVKM. The CDR3: CASRRTGTNRNTIYF. CDR3 in DNA: TGTGCCAGCAGGCGGACAGGGACGAATAGAAACACCATATATTTT.

This clonotype occurred many times. The rearrangement joins TRBV28 to TRBJ2-5; a weak D match, TRBD1 (6 bases). Looked up from germline, CDR1 is MDHEN and CDR2 is SYDVKM. The CDR3 runs 13 residues. Trimming took 5 bases from V and 5 from J, leaving 12 bases between them. CDR3 amino acids: CASSPTGRETQYF. Written as DNA, the CDR3 is TGTGCCAGCAGTCCTACAGGGCGGGAGACCCAGTACTTC.

In its sample, this clonotype was seen many times. The V call is TRBV28, the J call TRBJ1-1; D is undetermined. The CDR3 is 12 amino acids. Trimming removed 5 bases from V and 5 bases from J, with 9 bases in between. The germline CDR1 and CDR2 sequences are MDHEN and SYDVKM. For the CDR3, the DNA is TGTGCCAGCAGTAACTTATTTACTGAAGCTTTCTTT. Amino acid sequence: CASSNLFTEAFF.

This clonotype was seen repeatedly, ten times or more. The chain has TRBV20-1 and TRBJ2-5; 7 nucleotides agree with TRBD1. Germline CDR1 reads DFQATT; CDR2 reads SNEGSKA (reference sequence). With V trimmed by 6 bases and J by 1 base, 5 bases remained unmatched. The CDR3 loop spans 13 amino acids. CDR3 loop: CSARDSPQETQYF. CDR3 DNA sequence: TGCAGTGCAAGGGACAGCCCCCAAGAGACCCAGTACTTC.

The rearrangement uses TRBV6-5 and TRBJ1-5; maybe TRBD1 (5 bases). V lost 0 bases and J lost 5, with 8 bases in between. This CDR3 region has 14 residues. CDR1 and CDR2 from the germline V gene are MNHEY and SVGAGI. The CDR3 reads CASSYSTGDQPQHF. The CDR3 nucleotides read TGTGCCAGCAGTTACTCGACGGGGGATCAGCCCCAGCATTTT.

This clonotype was detected many times. The chain links TRBV12-3 or TRBV12-4 to TRBJ1-2; 10 bases are a match to TRBD1. The CDR3 runs to 14 residues. With V trimmed by 9 bases and J by 3 bases, 7 bases remained unmatched. The CDR3 protein is CASRQGATDYGYTF. The CDR3 DNA is TGTGCCAGTCGACAGGGGGCAACTGACTATGGCTACACCTTC.

This clonotype was recorded many times. The rearrangement links TRBV28 to TRBJ1-1, with D perhaps matching TRBD1 (6 bases). CDR1 is MDHEN and CDR2 is SYDVKM in the germline V gene. This CDR3 is built from 13 residues. CDR3 sequence: CAGGDTPYTEAFF. DNA of the CDR3: TGTGCGGGGGGGGACACACCTTACACTGAAGCTTTCTTT.